Listed below are T cell receptor beta chains from one sample, sequenced in a study of T cells after yellow fever vaccination. TCRdb re-called the 5' RACE reads with MiXCR, one entry per CDR3 protein. The table lists about 320,000 distinct CDR3 sequences, about 12% of them singletons. This specimen consisted of CD4+ T cells sorted from PBMCs, obtained 15 days after the yellow fever booster vaccination. The receptors shown here come from a man between 18 and 35 years old who received the YFV17D yellow fever vaccine. Each CDR3 is given with its conserved first and last residue. The D gene is left open where the match is weak. A row's size may be missing; if present it is once, few, many or a size class.

>TRBV6-5|TRBJ1-2|NA|few
TGTGCCAGCAACGCGGGGAATTTGGCCTATGGCTACACCTTC
CASNAGNLAYGYTF
>TRBV3-1|TRBJ2-4|NA|NA
TGTGCCAGCAGCCAAGTCAGGGGACTAGCCAAAAACATTCAGTACTTC
CASSQVRGLAKNIQYF
>TRBV5-1|TRBJ2-1|NA|NA
TGCGCCAGCAGCCCGGGGGTGAGCTCCTACAATGAGCAGTTCTTC
CASSPGVSSYNEQFF
>TRBV29-1|TRBJ2-3|NA|NA
TGCAGCGTGGGTGTTTGGGATACGCAGTATTTT
CSVGVWDTQYF
>TRBV4-2|TRBJ2-2|TRBD2|NA
TGTGCCAGCAGCCGACGTCAGCGGGGGGCGACGAACACCGGGGAGCTGTTTTTT
CASSRRQRGATNTGELFF
>TRBV7-3|TRBJ2-3|NA|NA
TGTGCCAGCAGCCCGGGGGCGGGGACCGATACGCAGTATTTT
CASSPGAGTDTQYF
>TRBV20-1|TRBJ1-3|NA|many
TGCAGTGCTAGCCAGGGCGCCGGTGGAAACACCATATATTTT
CSASQGAGGNTIYF
>TRBV27|TRBJ1-1|NA|few
TGTGCCAGCAAAGGGACGGGTATTGAAGCTTTCTTT
CASKGTGIEAFF
>TRBV25-1|TRBJ2-7|TRBD1|NA
TGTGCCAGCAGTGGGGGACAGGGGGGGTACGAGCAGTACTTC
CASSGGQGGYEQYF
>TRBV9|TRBJ1-2|NA|NA
TGTGCCAGCAGCGTATCCCCGGACTCGGGGCAGGGCTACACCTTC
CASSVSPDSGQGYTF
>TRBV20-1|TRBJ2-5|NA|NA
TGCAGTGCTAGGGCGGCCGGTGGGGTAGGAGAGACCCAGTACTTC
CSARAAGGVGETQYF
>TRBV4-2|TRBJ1-5|NA|NA
TGTGCCAGCAGCCAAGACTATAATCAGCCCCAGCATTTT
CASSQDYNQPQHF
>TRBV9|TRBJ1-1|TRBD1|NA
TGTGCCAGCAGCGCCGGAGACAGGGACACTGAAGCTTTCTTT
CASSAGDRDTEAFF
>TRBV20-1|TRBJ2-5|NA|NA
TGCAGTGCTAGCGGGGTGGGAGAAGAGACCCAGTACTTC
CSASGVGEETQYF
>TRBV5-1|TRBJ2-2|NA|NA
TGCGCCAGCAGCTTGGAGGCAGTTTCGAACACCGGGGAGCTGTTTTTT
CASSLEAVSNTGELFF
>TRBV28|TRBJ1-4|NA|few
TGTGCCAGCGGCCAAGGACAGCTCAATGAAAAACTGTTTTTT
CASGQGQLNEKLFF
>TRBV6-1|TRBJ2-7|TRBD1|NA
TGTGCCAGCAGCGCAGGGGGACGATACGAGCAGTACTTC
CASSAGGRYEQYF
>TRBV4-3|TRBJ2-1|TRBD2|NA
TGCGCCAGCAGCCAAGAGAAGGCGGGGGGGGCCTGGCAGTTCTTC
CASSQEKAGGAWQFF
>TRBV20-1|TRBJ2-7|NA|NA
TGCAGTGCTAGAGATGTAGTCGGCTCCTACGAGCAGTACTTC
CSARDVVGSYEQYF
>TRBV29-1|TRBJ2-2|TRBD2|few
TGCAGCGTGGCCGTGGGGGGGGCGAACACCGGGGAGCTGTTTTTT
CSVAVGGANTGELFF
>TRBV4-1|TRBJ2-7|TRBD1|few
TGCGCCAGCAGCCACTCACCCGGGACAGGGGACTACGAGCAGTACTTC
CASSHSPGTGDYEQYF
>TRBV7-7|TRBJ2-5|NA|once
TGTGCTAGCAGCTTAGATTCGGTGGGGGGTGTAGAGACCCAGTACTTC
CASSLDSVGGVETQYF
>TRBV5-1|TRBJ2-3|TRBD1|many
TGCGCCAGCAGCTTGGGGGGACAGGAAGATACGCAGTATTTT
CASSLGGQEDTQYF
>TRBV28|TRBJ1-2|NA|few
TGTGCCAGCAGCCTGACGATTTTTCCTAGGGGGGAGGAAGGCTACACCTTC
CASSLTIFPRGEEGYTF
>TRBV7-2|TRBJ2-3|NA|NA
TGTGCCAGCAGCTCCCAAACAGTCGGAGGCACAGATACGCAGTATTTT
CASSSQTVGGTDTQYF
>TRBV11-3|TRBJ2-2|NA|few
TGTGCCAGCAGCACCAGAGAGAACACCGGGGAGCTGTTTTTT
CASSTRENTGELFF
>TRBV10-3|TRBJ2-2|NA|NA
TGTGCCATCAGGGAAGGGTCCGGGGAGCTGTTTTTT
CAIREGSGELFF
>TRBV14|TRBJ2-2|NA|few
TGTGCCAGCAGCCAAGTGTACACCGGGGAGCTGTTTTTT
CASSQVYTGELFF
>TRBV9|TRBJ2-2|NA|many
TGTGCCAGCAGCCCCCACACCGGGGAGCTGTTTTTT
CASSPHTGELFF
>TRBV7-2|TRBJ2-1|NA|few
TGTGCCAGCAGGGGCAATGAGCAGTTCTTC
CASRGNEQFF
>TRBV6-2/TRBV6-3|TRBJ1-2|TRBD1|NA
TGTGCCAGCAGAGACAGGGGGAGACGTGGCTACACCTTC
CASRDRGRRGYTF
>TRBV20-1|TRBJ1-4|TRBD1|few
TGCAGTGCGAGACAGGGGGCTAATGAAAAACTGTTTTTT
CSARQGANEKLFF
>TRBV10-2|TRBJ1-5|NA|many
TGCGCCAGCAGCCCCGAGAGGGATCAGCCCCAGCATTTT
CASSPERDQPQHF
>TRBV7-8|TRBJ2-1|NA|NA
TGTGCCAGCAGCTTACTAGAGACGGGACAGTTCTTC
CASSLLETGQFF
>TRBV6-2/TRBV6-3|TRBJ1-2|NA|NA
TGTGCCAGCAGCCCCCGGGGGGGCGGCTATGGCTACACCTTC
CASSPRGGGYGYTF
>TRBV15|TRBJ2-5|TRBD2|NA
TGTGCCGTCCGCGGGGGGCTCCAAGAGACCCAGTACTTC
CAVRGGLQETQYF
>TRBV10-3|TRBJ2-3|NA|many
TGTGCCATCAGTGAGTCAACAGATACGCAGTATTTT
CAISESTDTQYF
>TRBV6-5|TRBJ1-1|NA|few
TGTGCCAGCAGTTACCGGGACGGGAACACTGAAGCTTTCTTT
CASSYRDGNTEAFF
>TRBV20-1|TRBJ1-4|TRBD1|few
TGCAGTGCTCTCTCCTACGGAACAGGGGGGAATGAAAAACTGTTTTTT
CSALSYGTGGNEKLFF
>TRBV30|TRBJ1-1|NA|NA
TGTGCCTGGAGCAGACAGGACACTGAAGCTTTCTTT
CAWSRQDTEAFF
>TRBV12-3/TRBV12-4|TRBJ2-1|TRBD1|many
TGTGCCAGCAGTTTCGGGACAGGTGGAAATGAGCAGTTCTTC
CASSFGTGGNEQFF
>TRBV5-1|TRBJ2-5|NA|NA
TGCGCCAGCAGCCCCTCGGACGGGGAACTGGAGACCCAGTACTTC
CASSPSDGELETQYF
>TRBV5-1|TRBJ1-2|NA|NA
TGCGCCAGCAGTTCAACCTCTAACTATGGCTACACCTTC
CASSSTSNYGYTF
>TRBV12-3/TRBV12-4|TRBJ1-5|NA|NA
TGTGCCAGCAGTTGGGGGAACAATCAGCCCCAGCATTTT
CASSWGNNQPQHF
>TRBV12-3/TRBV12-4|TRBJ2-1|NA|few
TGTGCCAGCAGTTTAAAGGGACGGACCTACAATGAGCAGTTCTTC
CASSLKGRTYNEQFF